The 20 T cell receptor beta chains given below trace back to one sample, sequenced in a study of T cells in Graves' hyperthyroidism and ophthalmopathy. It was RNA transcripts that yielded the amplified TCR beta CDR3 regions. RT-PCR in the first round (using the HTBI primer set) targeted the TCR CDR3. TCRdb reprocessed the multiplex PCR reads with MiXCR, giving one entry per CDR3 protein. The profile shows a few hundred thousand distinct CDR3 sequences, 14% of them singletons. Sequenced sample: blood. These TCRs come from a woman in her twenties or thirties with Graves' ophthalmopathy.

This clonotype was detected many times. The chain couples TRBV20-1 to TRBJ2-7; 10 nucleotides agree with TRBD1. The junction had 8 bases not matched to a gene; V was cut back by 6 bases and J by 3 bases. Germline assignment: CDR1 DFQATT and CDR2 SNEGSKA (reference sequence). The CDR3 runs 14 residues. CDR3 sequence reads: CSANTGTGVYEQYF. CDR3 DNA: TGCAGTGCAAACACCGGGACAGGGGTCTACGAGCAGTACTTC.

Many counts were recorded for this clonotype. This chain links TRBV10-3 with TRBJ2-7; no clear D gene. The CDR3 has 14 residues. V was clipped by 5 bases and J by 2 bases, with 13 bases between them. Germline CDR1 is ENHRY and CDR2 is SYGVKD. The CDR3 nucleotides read TGTGCCATCAGTCCTGGCAGGAGTCCCTACGAGCAGTACTTC. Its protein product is CAISPGRSPYEQYF.

CDR3 region: CASSRDGYNSPLHF. CDR3 sequence (DNA): TGTGCCAGCAGCCGGGACGGTTATAATTCACCCCTCCACTTT. The chain couples TRBV27 to TRBJ1-6, with D possibly being TRBD1 (5 bases). Germline-derived CDR1 and CDR2 are MNHEY and SMNVEV (reference sequence). CDR3 length: 14 residues. V shed 6 bases and J shed 4 bases, with 10 bases lying between them.

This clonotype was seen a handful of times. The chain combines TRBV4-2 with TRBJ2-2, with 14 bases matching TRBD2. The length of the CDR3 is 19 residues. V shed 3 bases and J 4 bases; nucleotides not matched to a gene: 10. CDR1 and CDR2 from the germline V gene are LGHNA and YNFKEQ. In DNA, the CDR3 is TGTGCCAGCAGCCAGTTGACTAGCGGGGGGGCCTCGGGCACCGGGGAGCTGTTTTTT. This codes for CASSQLTSGGASGTGELFF.

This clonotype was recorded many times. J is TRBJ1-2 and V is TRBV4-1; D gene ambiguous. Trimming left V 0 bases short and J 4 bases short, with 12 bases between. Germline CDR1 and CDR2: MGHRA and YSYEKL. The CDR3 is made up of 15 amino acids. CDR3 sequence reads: CASSQDEHPVYGYTF. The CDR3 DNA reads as TGCGCCAGCAGCCAAGATGAACACCCAGTCTATGGCTACACCTTC.

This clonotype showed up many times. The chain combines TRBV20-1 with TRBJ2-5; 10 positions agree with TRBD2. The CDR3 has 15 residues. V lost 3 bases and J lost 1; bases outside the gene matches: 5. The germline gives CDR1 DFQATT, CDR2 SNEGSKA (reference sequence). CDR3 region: CSASPLAGAQETQYF. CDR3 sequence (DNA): TGCAGTGCTAGCCCCCTAGCGGGGGCCCAAGAGACCCAGTACTTC.

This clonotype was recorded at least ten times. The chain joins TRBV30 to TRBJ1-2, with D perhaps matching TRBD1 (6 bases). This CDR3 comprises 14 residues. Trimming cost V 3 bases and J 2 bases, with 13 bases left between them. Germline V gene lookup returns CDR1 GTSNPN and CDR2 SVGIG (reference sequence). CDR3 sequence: CAWRRNRENYGYTF. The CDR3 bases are TGTGCCTGGAGGAGAAACAGGGAAAACTATGGCTACACCTTC.

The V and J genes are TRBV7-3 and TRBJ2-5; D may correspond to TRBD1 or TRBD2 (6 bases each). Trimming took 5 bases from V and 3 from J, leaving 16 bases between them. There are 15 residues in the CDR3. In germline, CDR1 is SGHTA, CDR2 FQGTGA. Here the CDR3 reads CASSPGAGIEETQYF. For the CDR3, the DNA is TGTGCCAGCAGCCCGGGGGCAGGTATTGAAGAGACCCAGTACTTC.

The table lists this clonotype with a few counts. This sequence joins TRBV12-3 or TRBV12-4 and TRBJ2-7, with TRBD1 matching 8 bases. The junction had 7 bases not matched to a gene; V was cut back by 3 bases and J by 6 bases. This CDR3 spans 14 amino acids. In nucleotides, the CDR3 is TGTGCCAGCAGTTTTCCCGGGACAGGAATCGAGCAGTACTTC. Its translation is CASSFPGTGIEQYF.

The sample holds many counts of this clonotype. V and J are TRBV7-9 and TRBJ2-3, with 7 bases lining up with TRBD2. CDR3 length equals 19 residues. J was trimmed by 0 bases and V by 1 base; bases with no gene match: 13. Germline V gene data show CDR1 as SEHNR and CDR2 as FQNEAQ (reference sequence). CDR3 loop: CASSLVLGSGGLSTDTQYF. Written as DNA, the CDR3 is TGTGCCAGCAGCTTAGTTTTGGGTTCTGGGGGACTAAGCACAGATACGCAGTATTTT.

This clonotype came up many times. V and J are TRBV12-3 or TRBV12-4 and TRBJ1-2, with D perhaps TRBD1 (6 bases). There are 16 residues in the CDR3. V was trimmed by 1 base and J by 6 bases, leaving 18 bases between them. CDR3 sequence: CASSLDQLQGKNGYTF. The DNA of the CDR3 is TGTGCCAGCAGTTTAGATCAACTACAGGGAAAAAATGGCTACACCTTC.

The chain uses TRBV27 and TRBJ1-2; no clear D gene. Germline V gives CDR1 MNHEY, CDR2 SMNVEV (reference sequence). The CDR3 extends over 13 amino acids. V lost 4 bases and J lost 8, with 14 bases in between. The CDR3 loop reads CASSSTSMGGYTF. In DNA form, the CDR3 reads TGTGCCAGCAGTTCTACATCGATGGGGGGCTACACCTTC.

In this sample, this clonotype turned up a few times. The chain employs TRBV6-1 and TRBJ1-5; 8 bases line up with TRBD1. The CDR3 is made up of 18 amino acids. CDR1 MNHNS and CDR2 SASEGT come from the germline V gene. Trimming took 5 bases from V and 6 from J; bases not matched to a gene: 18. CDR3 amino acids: CASSRLGQALPCGQPQHF. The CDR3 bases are TGTGCCAGCAGTCGACTGGGACAGGCCTTACCTTGTGGTCAGCCCCAGCATTTT.

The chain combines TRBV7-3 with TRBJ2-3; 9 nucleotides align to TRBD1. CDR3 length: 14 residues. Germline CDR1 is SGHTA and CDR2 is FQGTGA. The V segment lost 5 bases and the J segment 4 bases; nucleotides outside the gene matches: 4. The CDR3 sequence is CASSATGGPDTQYF. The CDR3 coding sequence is TGTGCCAGCAGCGCAACAGGGGGCCCAGATACGCAGTATTTT.

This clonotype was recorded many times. CDR3 sequence reads: CASSFTGPEDTEAFF. Here the CDR3 DNA reads TGTGCCAGCAGTTTTACAGGGCCAGAAGACACTGAAGCTTTCTTT. This chain links TRBV12-3 or TRBV12-4 with TRBJ1-1, with D perhaps matching TRBD1 (6 bases). Trimming removed 3 bases from V and 3 bases from J, with 14 bases in between. This CDR3 comprises 15 residues.

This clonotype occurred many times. The CDR3 nucleotides read TGTGCCAGCAGCCGTGTGCGGGGGGGGCAGTTCTTC. Protein sequence: CASSRVRGGQFF. The chain carries TRBV7-2 and TRBJ2-1; TRBD2 agrees at 9 bases. V shed 5 bases and J 12 bases; nucleotides not matched to a gene: 5. This CDR3 is built from 12 residues. In germline, CDR1 is SGHTA, CDR2 FQGNSA.

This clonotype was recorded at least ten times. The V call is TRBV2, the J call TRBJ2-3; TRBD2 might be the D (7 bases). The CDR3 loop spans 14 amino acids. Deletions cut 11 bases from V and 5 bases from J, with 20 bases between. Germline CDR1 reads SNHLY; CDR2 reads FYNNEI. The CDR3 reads CAWGAGALVDTQYF. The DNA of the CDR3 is TGTGCCTGGGGTGCGGGGGCCCTCGTAGATACGCAGTATTTT.

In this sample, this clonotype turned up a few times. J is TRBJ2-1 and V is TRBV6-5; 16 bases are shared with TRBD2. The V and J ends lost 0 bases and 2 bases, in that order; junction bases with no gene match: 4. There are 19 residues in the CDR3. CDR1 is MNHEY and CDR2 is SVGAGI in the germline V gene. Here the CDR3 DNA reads TGTGCCAGCAGTTACTCGATTGGGACTAGCGGGGGGGCCTACAATGAGCAGTTCTTC. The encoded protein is CASSYSIGTSGGAYNEQFF.

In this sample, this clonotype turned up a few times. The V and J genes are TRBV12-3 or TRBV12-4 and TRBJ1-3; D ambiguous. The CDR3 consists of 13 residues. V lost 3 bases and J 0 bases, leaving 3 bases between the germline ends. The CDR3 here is CASSFYSGNTIYF. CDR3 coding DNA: TGTGCCAGCAGTTTTTACTCTGGAAACACCATATATTTT.

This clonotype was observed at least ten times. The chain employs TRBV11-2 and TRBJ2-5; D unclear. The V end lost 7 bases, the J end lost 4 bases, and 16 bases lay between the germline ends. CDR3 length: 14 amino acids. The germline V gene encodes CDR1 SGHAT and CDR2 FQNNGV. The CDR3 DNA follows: TGTGCCAGCACCCTCGTTGGCGGTGTAGAGACCCAGTACTTC. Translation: CASTLVGGVETQYF.